The 8 T cell receptor beta chains listed next were all sequenced from one sample in a study of cytomegalovirus exposure and HLA in healthy donors (dated by TCRdb to the late 2010s). To prepare the library, the immunoSEQ multiplex PCR assay was applied. For the multiplex PCR, a mixture combining 60 forward primers for TCR Vbeta segments and 13 reverse primers for TCR Jbeta segments was used. TCRdb mirrors the immuneACCESS table, restricted to in-frame sequences. Some clones are absent from its copies; in checked studies, under half trace to an unresolved V gene, and the reason for the others is unknown. Counted in this sample were about 200,000 clones; approximately 78% of them appeared once. The top ten constitute roughly 6% of the sample. Sequencing was performed on PBMCs. Receptors originate from a woman between 45 and 65 years old in good health and CMV-seropositive.

The chain has TRBV29-1 and TRBJ1-5; 9 bases match TRBD1. Trimming at V came to 4 bases and at J to 4 bases, leaving 2 bases not matched to a gene. Germline loops: CDR1 SQVTM, CDR2 ANQGSEA. This CDR3 is built from 13 residues. This CDR3 reads CSVGTGENQPQHF. The CDR3 DNA follows: TGCAGCGTTGGGACAGGGGAGAATCAGCCCCAGCATTTT.

The genes are TRBV4-3 and TRBJ1-4; 8 bases align to TRBD1. This CDR3 has 15 residues. CDR1 LGHNA and CDR2 YSLEER come from the germline V gene. V lost 2 bases and J lost 5; bases outside the gene matches: 4. CDR3 nucleotide sequence: TGCGCCAGCAGCCAAAATCCAGGGGGCAATGAAAAACTGTTTTTT. Translation: CASSQNPGGNEKLFF.

CDR3: CASSLVGGTYEQYF. CDR3 DNA: TGTGCCAGCAGTTTAGTCGGGGGAACCTACGAGCAGTACTTC. The chain joins TRBV28 to TRBJ2-7; TRBD2 might be the D (6 bases). The germline gives CDR1 MDHEN, CDR2 SYDVKM. V was trimmed by 2 bases and J by 2 bases, leaving 10 bases between them. The CDR3 runs to 14 residues.

The V call is TRBV7-2, the J call TRBJ1-6, with 10 bases fitting TRBD1. Losses at the gene ends were 8 bases for V and 4 bases for J; bases not matched to a gene: 8. In germline, CDR1 is SGHTA, CDR2 FQGNSA. The CDR3 contains 16 residues. CDR3 in DNA: TGTGCCAGCTCTTTATGGGGACAGGGGTATAATTCACCCCTCCACTTT. It codes for CASSLWGQGYNSPLHF.

The chain has TRBV5-1 and TRBJ2-1; 8 nucleotides match TRBD2. Unmatched junction bases numbered 2, after V lost 3 bases and J lost 0 bases. This CDR3 region has 15 residues. From germline, CDR1 is SGHRS and CDR2 YFSETQ. CDR3 residues: CASSSGLDSYNEQFF. For the CDR3, the DNA is TGCGCCAGCAGCTCGGGACTAGACTCCTACAATGAGCAGTTCTTC.

On this clone itself: An end of the junction does not agree with germline; a read error may underlie this. J is TRBJ2-6 and V is TRBV29-1; TRBD1 agrees at 10 bases. The CDR3 length is 19 residues. Looked up from germline, CDR1 is SQVTM and CDR2 is ANQGSEA. The DNA for the CDR3 is TGCAGCGTTGAAGGGGACAGGGGTCCCAAAAGCTCTGGGGCCAACGGCCTGACTTTC. This encodes CSVEGDRGPKSSGANGLTF.

This chain links TRBV25-1 with TRBJ2-5; 7 nucleotides agree with TRBD2. Germline assignment: CDR1 MGHDK and CDR2 SYGVNS. This CDR3 is 14 amino acids long. V shed 1 base, J shed 5 bases, and the junction held 4 bases outside the gene matches. CDR3 sequence: CASSEFLGGETQYF. In DNA form, the CDR3 reads TGTGCCAGCAGTGAATTTCTGGGGGGGGAGACCCAGTACTTC.

This clone was observed once. The chain employs TRBV10-2 and TRBJ2-3, with 11 bases aligning to TRBD1. Germline CDR1 reads WSHSY; CDR2 reads SAAADI. The CDR3 is made up of 16 amino acids. Losses at the gene ends were 7 bases for V and 8 bases for J; bases not matched to a gene: 14. CDR3 residues: CASTTNRDRGIGTQYF. In DNA, the CDR3 is TGCGCCAGCACCACAAACCGGGACAGGGGGATAGGTACGCAGTATTTT.